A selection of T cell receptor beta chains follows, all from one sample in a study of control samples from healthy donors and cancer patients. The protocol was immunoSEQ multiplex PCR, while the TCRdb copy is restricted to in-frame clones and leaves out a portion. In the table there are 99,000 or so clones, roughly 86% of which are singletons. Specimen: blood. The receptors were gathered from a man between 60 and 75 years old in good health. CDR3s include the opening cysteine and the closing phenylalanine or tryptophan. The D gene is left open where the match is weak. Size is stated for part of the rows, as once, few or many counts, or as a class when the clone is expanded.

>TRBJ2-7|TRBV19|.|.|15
CASSLRDLTGDEQYF
TGTGCCAGTAGTCTTAGGGACTTGACGGGGGACGAGCAGTACTTC
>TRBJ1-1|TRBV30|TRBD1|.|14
CAWRETGVNTEAFF
TGTGCCTGGAGAGAGACAGGGGTGAACACTGAAGCTTTCTTT
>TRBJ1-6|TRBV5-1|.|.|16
CASSLAPGAVNSPLHF
TGCGCCAGCAGCTTGGCCCCGGGGGCCGTTAATTCACCCCTCCACTTT
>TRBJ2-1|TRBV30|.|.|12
CARTDLRYEQFF
TGTGCCCGGACGGATTTGAGGTATGAGCAGTTCTTC
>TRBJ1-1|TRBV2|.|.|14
CASSEGGGVTEAFF
TGTGCCAGCAGCGAAGGTGGAGGGGTCACTGAAGCTTTCTTT
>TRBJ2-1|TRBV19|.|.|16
CASSIDTGRPYNEQFF
TGTGCCAGTAGTATAGATACGGGGCGACCCTACAATGAGCAGTTCTTC
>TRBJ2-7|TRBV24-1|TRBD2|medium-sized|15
CATSATTSGRSPLYF
TGTGCCACCAGTGCAACGACTAGCGGGAGATCTCCTCTGTACTTC
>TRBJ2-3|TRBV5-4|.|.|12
CASSPTTETQYF
TGTGCCAGCAGCCCGACTACCGAGACGCAGTATTTT
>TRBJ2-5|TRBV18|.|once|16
CASSPPNGGERETQYF
TGTGCCAGCTCACCACCTAATGGGGGTGAGAGAGAGACCCAGTACTTC
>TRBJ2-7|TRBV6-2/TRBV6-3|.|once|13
CASSYAGTYEQYF
TGTGCCAGCAGTTACGCCGGGACCTACGAGCAGTACTTC
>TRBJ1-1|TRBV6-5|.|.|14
CASSYSPTRAEAFF
TGTGCCAGCAGTTACTCCCCCACTCGGGCTGAAGCTTTCTTT
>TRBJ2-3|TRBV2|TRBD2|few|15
CASLASGGAADTQYF
TGTGCCAGCCTGGCTAGCGGGGGGGCTGCTGATACGCAGTATTTT
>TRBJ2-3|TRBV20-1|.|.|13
CSASPSSTDTQYF
TGCAGTGCTAGTCCTTCTAGCACAGATACGCAGTATTTT
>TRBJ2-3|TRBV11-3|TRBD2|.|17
CASSFNPTSQCTDTQYF
TGTGCCAGCAGCTTCAACCCGACTAGCCAATGTACGGATACGCAGTATTTT
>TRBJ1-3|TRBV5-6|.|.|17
CASSKPIREDWGNTIYF
TGTGCCAGCAGCAAACCGATTAGAGAGGACTGGGGAAACACCATATATTTT
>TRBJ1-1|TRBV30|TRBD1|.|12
CAWEQGATEAFF
TGTGCCTGGGAACAGGGGGCCACTGAAGCTTTCTTT
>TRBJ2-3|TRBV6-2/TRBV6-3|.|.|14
CASSLGALTDTQYF
TGTGCCAGCAGTTTGGGAGCCCTCACAGATACGCAGTATTTT
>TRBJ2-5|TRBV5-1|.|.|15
CASSEGSRVEETQYF
TGCGCCAGCAGTGAGGGTAGTCGGGTGGAAGAGACCCAGTACTTC
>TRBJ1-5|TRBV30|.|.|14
CAWSLHSQNQPQHF
TGTGCCTGGAGCCTCCACAGCCAAAATCAGCCCCAGCATTTT
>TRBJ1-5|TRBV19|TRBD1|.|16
CASSVLPGQRPQPQHF
TGTGCCAGTAGTGTTTTGCCGGGACAGCGCCCTCAGCCCCAGCATTTT
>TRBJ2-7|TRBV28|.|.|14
CASSRGWETYEQYF
TGTGCCAGCAGTAGAGGGTGGGAGACCTACGAGCAGTACTTC
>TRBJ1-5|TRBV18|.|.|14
CASSPARSGQPQHF
TGTGCCAGCTCACCAGCTCGATCCGGGCAGCCCCAGCATTTT
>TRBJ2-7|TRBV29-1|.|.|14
CSVEGGADSYEQYF
TGCAGCGTTGAAGGGGGGGCAGACTCCTACGAGCAGTACTTC
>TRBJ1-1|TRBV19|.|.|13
CASSIRGQAEAFF
TGTGCCAGTAGTATTAGGGGTCAAGCTGAAGCTTTCTTT
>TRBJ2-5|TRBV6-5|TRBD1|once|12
CATNRGGDRGYF
TGTGCCACCAACCGCGGCGGGGACAGGGGGTACTTC
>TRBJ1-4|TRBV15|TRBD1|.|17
CATSSRDRGFRNEKLFF
TGTGCCACCAGCTCCCGGGACAGGGGATTTCGCAATGAAAAACTGTTTTTT
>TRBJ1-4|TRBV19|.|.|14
CASNQVGRDQKLFF
TGTGCCAGTAACCAGGTCGGGAGGGACCAAAAACTGTTTTTT
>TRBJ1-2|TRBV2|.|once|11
CASSEDYGYTF
TGTGCCAGCAGTGAGGACTATGGCTACACCTTC
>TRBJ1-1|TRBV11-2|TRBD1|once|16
CASSLPRDRANTEAFF
TGTGCCAGCAGCTTACCGCGCGACAGGGCGAACACTGAAGCTTTCTTT
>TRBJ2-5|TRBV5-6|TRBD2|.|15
CASSLGLAGRGTQYF
TGTGCCAGCAGCTTGGGACTAGCGGGAAGGGGGACCCAGTACTTC
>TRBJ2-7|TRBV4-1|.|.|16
CASSPEQGDKSYEQYF
TGCGCCAGCAGCCCTGAACAGGGCGATAAATCCTACGAGCAGTACTTC
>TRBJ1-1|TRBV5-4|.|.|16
CASSEKGGRMNTEAFF
TGTGCCAGCAGCGAAAAGGGGGGACGAATGAACACTGAAGCTTTCTTT
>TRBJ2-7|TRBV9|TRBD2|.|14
CASSVGLASYEQYF
TGTGCCAGCAGCGTGGGACTAGCGAGCTACGAGCAGTACTTC
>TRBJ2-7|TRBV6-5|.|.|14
CASSYGFSSYEQYF
TGTGCCAGCAGTTACGGCTTCAGCTCCTACGAGCAGTACTTC
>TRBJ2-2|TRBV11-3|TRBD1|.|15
CASSLLGQGTGELFF
TGTGCCAGCAGCTTACTAGGACAGGGGACCGGGGAGCTGTTTTTT
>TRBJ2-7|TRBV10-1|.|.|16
CASSENRETGTYEQYF
TGCGCCAGCAGTGAGAATAGGGAAACAGGGACCTACGAGCAGTACTTC
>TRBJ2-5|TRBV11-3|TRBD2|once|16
CASSLRASGSLETQYF
TGTGCCAGCAGCTTACGTGCTAGCGGGAGTCTGGAGACCCAGTACTTC
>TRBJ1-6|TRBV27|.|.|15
CASNAFGGENSPLHF
TGTGCCAGCAACGCCTTTGGGGGCGAGAATTCACCCCTCCACTTT
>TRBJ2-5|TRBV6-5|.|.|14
CASSRGPVRETQYF
TGTGCCAGCAGCCGGGGGCCAGTTCGTGAGACCCAGTACTTC
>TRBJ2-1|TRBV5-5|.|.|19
CASSLADSAGARGRDEQFF
TGTGCCAGCAGCTTGGCCGATTCGGCGGGGGCAAGGGGGCGGGATGAGCAGTTCTTC
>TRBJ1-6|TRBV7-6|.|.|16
CASSPRNRDYNSPLHF
TGTGCCAGCAGCCCGAGGAACAGGGACTATAATTCACCCCTCCACTTT
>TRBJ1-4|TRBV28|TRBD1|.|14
CASSRTGHNEKLFF
TGTGCCAGCAGCCGGACAGGGCATAATGAAAAACTGTTTTTT
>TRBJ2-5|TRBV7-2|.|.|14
CASSFAGNQETQYF
TGTGCCAGCAGCTTTGCGGGAAACCAAGAGACCCAGTACTTC
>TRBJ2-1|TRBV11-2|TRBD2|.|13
CASRSSGSGEQFF
TGTGCCAGCAGGTCCAGCGGGAGTGGTGAGCAGTTCTTC
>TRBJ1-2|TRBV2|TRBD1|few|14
CASSDRGENYGYTF
TGTGCCAGCAGTGACAGGGGGGAGAACTATGGCTACACCTTC
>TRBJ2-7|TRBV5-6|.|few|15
CASSPGTHSSYEQYF
TGTGCCAGCAGCCCCGGGACTCACTCTTCCTACGAGCAGTACTTC
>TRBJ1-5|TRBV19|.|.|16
CASSLRDKVSNQPQHF
TGTGCCAGTAGTCTCCGGGACAAAGTTAGCAATCAGCCCCAGCATTTT
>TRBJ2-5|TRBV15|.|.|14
CATSRGGNVETQYF
TGTGCCACCAGCAGAGGGGGGAACGTAGAGACCCAGTACTTC
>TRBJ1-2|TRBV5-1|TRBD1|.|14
CASSQQGVNYGYTF
TGCGCCAGCAGTCAGCAGGGGGTTAACTATGGCTACACCTTC
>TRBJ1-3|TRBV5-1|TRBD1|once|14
CASSADREGNTIYF
TGCGCCAGCAGCGCCGACAGGGAGGGAAACACCATATATTTT
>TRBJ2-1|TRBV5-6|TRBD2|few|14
CASSAGLAGGEQFF
TGTGCCAGCAGCGCCGGACTAGCGGGGGGTGAGCAGTTCTTC
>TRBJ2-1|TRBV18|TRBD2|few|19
CASSPPTSGGSYSYNEQFF
TGTGCCAGCTCACCACCGACTAGCGGGGGCTCCTACTCCTACAATGAGCAGTTCTTC
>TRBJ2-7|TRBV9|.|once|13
CASSVGSAYEQYF
TGTGCCAGCAGCGTAGGCAGCGCCTACGAGCAGTACTTC
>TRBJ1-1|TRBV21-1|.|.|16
CASSNGGPGEYTEAFF
TGTGCCAGCAGCAATGGGGGACCGGGAGAGTACACTGAAGCTTTCTTT
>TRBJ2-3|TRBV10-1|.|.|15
CASSEKSGGPDTQYF
TGCGCCAGCAGTGAGAAAAGCGGCGGGCCAGATACGCAGTATTTT
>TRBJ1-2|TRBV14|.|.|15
CASSQDRGGAYGYTF
TGTGCCAGCAGCCAAGATCGAGGGGGGGCTTATGGCTACACCTTC
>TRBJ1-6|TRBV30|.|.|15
CAWSRIRGGNSPLHF
TGTGCCTGGAGTCGTATCCGGGGCGGTAATTCACCCCTCCACTTT
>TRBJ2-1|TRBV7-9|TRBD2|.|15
CASSHTSGRANEQFF
TGTGCCAGCAGCCATACTAGCGGGAGGGCGAATGAGCAGTTCTTC
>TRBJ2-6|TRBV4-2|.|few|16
CASSQESGSGANVLTF
TGTGCCAGCAGCCAAGAGTCCGGATCTGGGGCCAACGTCCTGACTTTC